These T cell receptor beta chains were read from a single sample in a study of T cell responses to AZD1222 COVID-19 vaccine. Profiled with immunoSEQ multiplex PCR; TCRdb holds only in-frame clones, not every one. The sample has some 71,000 clones; roughly 89% are singletons. Sequenced here: peripheral blood, sampled on day 0 of AZD1222 vaccination. These TCRs come from an adult in good health. Both conserved end residues are part of each CDR3.

TRBJ2-1 | TRBV5-1 | CASSLPGQYNEQFF
TRBJ1-6 | TRBV21-1 | CASSKDKEGQGSPLHF
TRBJ2-1 | TRBV6-6 | CASSGPHWAQFF
TRBJ2-3 | TRBV3-1/TRBV3-2 | CASSLGGGYTDTQYF
TRBJ2-1 | TRBV7-3 | CASSPLGGSSYNEQFF
TRBJ1-2 | TRBV21-1 | CASSKRVWDRNNGYTF
TRBJ2-7 | TRBV15 | CATSRERIYVWQYF
TRBJ1-2 | TRBV7-3 | CASSQGGSYRRGYTF
TRBJ2-4 | TRBV24-1 | CATSASGENIQYF
TRBJ2-2 | TRBV7-2 | CASSRNTGELFF
TRBJ1-5 | TRBV25-1 | CVGADGEYSNQPQHF
TRBJ2-1 | TRBV29-1 | CSVDMVDEQFF
TRBJ2-7 | TRBV2 | CASPWEQYF
TRBJ2-7 | TRBV6-4 | CASSPKTGSNEQYF
TRBJ2-5 | TRBV19 | CASSIELAGGQETQYF
TRBJ2-1 | TRBV6-5 | CASSYSLAEAYNEQFF
TRBJ1-2 | TRBV9 | CASSTQLGGNYGYTF
TRBJ1-2 | TRBV24-1 | CATSGAGTGGGYTF
TRBJ1-2 | TRBV30 | CAWNADPITYGYTF
TRBJ2-1 | TRBV7-2 | CATTSGGSSYNEQFF
TRBJ1-1 | TRBV5-1 | CASTQGGGGNTEAFF
TRBJ1-2 | TRBV28 | CASSPDMFSNYGYTF
TRBJ2-7 | TRBV28 | CASSNAGHSYEQYF
TRBJ1-1 | TRBV7-9 | CASSTPVPGQGFTEAFF
TRBJ2-3 | TRBV11-1 | CASSPGLAADTQYF
TRBJ1-1 | TRBV29-1 | CSVEGVTGTEAFF
TRBJ2-5 | TRBV7-9 | CASSLVRGGLQTQYF
TRBJ1-1 | TRBV7-9 | CASSSNLGQNTEAFF
TRBJ1-2 | TRBV29-1 | CSVEGQGYGYTF
TRBJ1-2 | TRBV7-9 | CASSLTASGLYGYTF
TRBJ1-1 | TRBV20-1 | CSARPFEAFF
TRBJ1-2 | TRBV5-1 | CASSLEGASYGYTF
TRBJ1-1 | TRBV7-8 | CASSLKRAVNTEAFF
TRBJ1-1 | TRBV2 | CASSPTGEAEAFF
TRBJ1-6 | TRBV28 | CASRPTGTKNSPLHF